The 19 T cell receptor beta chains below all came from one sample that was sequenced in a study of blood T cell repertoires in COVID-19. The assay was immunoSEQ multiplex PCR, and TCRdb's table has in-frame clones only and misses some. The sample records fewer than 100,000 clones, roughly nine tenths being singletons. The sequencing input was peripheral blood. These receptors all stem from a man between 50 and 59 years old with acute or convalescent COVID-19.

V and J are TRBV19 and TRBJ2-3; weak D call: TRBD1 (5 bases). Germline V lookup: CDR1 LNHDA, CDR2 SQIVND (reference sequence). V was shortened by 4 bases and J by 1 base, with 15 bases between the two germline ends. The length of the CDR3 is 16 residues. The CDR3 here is CASSNPGQGRTDTQYF. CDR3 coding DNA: TGTGCCAGTAGTAATCCAGGACAAGGTCGCACAGATACGCAGTATTTT.

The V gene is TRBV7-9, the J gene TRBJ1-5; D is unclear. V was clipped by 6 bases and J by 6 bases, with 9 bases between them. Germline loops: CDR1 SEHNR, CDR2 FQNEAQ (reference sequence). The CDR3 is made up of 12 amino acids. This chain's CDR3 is CASSLGGQPQHF. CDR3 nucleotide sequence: TGTGCCAGCAGTCTAGGAGGTCAGCCCCAGCATTTT.

CDR3 coding DNA: TGTGCCATCAGTGAGTCGACACTAGCGGGAGTCGGTGAGCAGTTCTTC. Its protein product is CAISESTLAGVGEQFF. J is TRBJ2-1 and V is TRBV10-3; 11 nucleotides agree with TRBD2. Germline loops: CDR1 ENHRY, CDR2 SYGVKD. The V and J ends lost 0 bases and 9 bases, in that order; junction bases with no gene match: 7. The CDR3 has 16 amino acids.

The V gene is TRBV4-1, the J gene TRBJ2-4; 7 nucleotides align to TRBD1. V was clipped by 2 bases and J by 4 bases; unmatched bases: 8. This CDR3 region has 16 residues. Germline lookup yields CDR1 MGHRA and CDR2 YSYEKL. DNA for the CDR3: TGCGCCAGCAGCCAACTTGGGGGACAGCTAAAAAACATTCAGTACTTC. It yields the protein CASSQLGGQLKNIQYF.

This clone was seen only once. The CDR3 sequence: CASSAAGTRDRYTF. DNA for the CDR3: TGTGCCAGCAGCGCCGCGGGGACCAGGGATCGCTACACCTTC. This chain joins TRBV9 and TRBJ1-2; perhaps TRBD1 as D (5 bases). The CDR3 is 14 amino acids. V was shortened by 3 bases and J by 9 bases, with 18 bases between the two germline ends. CDR1 SGDLS and CDR2 YYNGEE come from the germline V gene.

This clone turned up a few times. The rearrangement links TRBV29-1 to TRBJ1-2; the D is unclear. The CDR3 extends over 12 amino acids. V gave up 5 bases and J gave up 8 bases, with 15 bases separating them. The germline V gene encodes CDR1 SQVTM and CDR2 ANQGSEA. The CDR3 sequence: CSVQRGSGGYTF. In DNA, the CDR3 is TGCAGCGTTCAGCGGGGATCGGGCGGCTACACCTTC.

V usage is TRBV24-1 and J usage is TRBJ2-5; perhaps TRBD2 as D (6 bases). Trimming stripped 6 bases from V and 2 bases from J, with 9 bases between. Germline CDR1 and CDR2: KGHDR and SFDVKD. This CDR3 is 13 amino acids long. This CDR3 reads CATSRSGQETQYF. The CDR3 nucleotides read TGTGCCACCAGTAGGAGCGGGCAAGAGACCCAGTACTTC.

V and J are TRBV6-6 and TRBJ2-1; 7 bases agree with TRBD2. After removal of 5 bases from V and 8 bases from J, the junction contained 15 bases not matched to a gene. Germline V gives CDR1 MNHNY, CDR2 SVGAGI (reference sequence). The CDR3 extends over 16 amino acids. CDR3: CASSRRLGGGPDEQFF. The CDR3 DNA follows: TGTGCCAGCAGTCGACGACTGGGGGGAGGGCCGGATGAGCAGTTCTTC.

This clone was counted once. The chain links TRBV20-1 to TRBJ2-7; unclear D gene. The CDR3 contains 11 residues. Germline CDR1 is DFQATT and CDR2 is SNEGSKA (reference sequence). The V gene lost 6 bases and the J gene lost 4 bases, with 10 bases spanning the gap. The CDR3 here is CSAHRVYEQYF. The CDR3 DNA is TGCAGTGCCCACAGAGTTTACGAGCAGTACTTC.

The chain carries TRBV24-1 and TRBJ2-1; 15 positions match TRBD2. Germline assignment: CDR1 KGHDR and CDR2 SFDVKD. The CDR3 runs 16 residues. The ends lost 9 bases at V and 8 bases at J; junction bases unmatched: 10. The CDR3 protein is CATSNHRTSGRDEQFF. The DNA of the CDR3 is TGTGCCACCTCCAATCACCGGACTAGCGGGAGGGATGAGCAGTTCTTC.

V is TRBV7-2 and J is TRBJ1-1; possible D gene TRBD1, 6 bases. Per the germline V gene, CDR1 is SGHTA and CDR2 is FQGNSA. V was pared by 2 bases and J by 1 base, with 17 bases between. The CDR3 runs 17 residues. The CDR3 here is CASSLLPGGRGNTEAFF. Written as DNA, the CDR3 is TGTGCCAGCAGCTTACTCCCGGGGGGGCGCGGGAACACTGAAGCTTTCTTT.

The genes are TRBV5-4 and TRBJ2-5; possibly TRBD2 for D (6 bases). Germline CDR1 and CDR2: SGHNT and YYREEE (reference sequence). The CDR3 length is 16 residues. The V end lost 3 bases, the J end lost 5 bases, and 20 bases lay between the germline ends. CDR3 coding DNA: TGTGCCAGCAGCTCTTCCGGGACTGTTGGATCGGAGACCCAGTACTTC. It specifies CASSSSGTVGSETQYF.

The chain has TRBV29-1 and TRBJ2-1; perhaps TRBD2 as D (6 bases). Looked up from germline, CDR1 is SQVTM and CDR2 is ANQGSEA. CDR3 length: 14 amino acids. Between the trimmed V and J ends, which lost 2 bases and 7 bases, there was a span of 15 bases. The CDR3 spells CSVENYGSGNEQFF. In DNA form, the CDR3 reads TGCAGCGTTGAAAATTACGGGAGTGGGAATGAGCAGTTCTTC.

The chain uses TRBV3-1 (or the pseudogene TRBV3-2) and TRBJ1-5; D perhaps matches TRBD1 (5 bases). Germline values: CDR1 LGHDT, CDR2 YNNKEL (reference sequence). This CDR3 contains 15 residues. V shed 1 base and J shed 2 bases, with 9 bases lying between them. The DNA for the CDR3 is TGTGCCAGCAGCCAAGGGGGACTCGGCAATCAGCCCCAGCATTTT. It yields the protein CASSQGGLGNQPQHF.

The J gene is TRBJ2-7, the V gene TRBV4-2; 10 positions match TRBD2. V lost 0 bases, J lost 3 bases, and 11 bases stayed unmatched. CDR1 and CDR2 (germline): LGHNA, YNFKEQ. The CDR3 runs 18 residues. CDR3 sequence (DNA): TGTGCCAGCAGCCAAGATCTGGCTAGCGGGAGCCTCGTCTACGAGCAGTACTTC. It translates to CASSQDLASGSLVYEQYF.

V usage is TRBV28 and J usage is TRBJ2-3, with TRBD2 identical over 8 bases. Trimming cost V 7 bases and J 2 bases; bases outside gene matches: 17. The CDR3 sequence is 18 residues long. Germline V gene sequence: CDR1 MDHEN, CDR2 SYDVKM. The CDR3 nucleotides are TGTGCCAGCAAAACCACCCCCGGGGCGGGAGGAGCCACAGATACGCAGTATTTT. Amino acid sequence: CASKTTPGAGGATDTQYF.

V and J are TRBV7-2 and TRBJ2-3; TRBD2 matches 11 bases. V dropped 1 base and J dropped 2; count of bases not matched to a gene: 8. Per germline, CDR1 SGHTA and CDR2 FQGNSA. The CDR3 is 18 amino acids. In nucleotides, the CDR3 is TGTGCCAGCAGCTTAGTAACTAGCGGGAGAGCCCTCACAGATACGCAGTATTTT. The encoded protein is CASSLVTSGRALTDTQYF.

As DNA, the CDR3 is TGTGCCAGCAGCATCCCCTGGCTAGCGGGGTCCAACGTCCTGACTTTC. Translating it yields CASSIPWLAGSNVLTF. This chain links TRBV7-2 with TRBJ2-6; 9 bases fit TRBD2. The CDR3 is made up of 16 amino acids. The V gene end was trimmed by 5 bases and the J gene end by 8 bases; junction bases not matched to a gene: 10. Germline V gene lookup returns CDR1 SGHTA and CDR2 FQGNSA. The full variable domain, completed using reference TRBV7-2 and TRBJ2-6, is GAGVSQSPSNKVTEKGKDVELRCDPISGHTALYWYRQSLGQGLEFLIYFQGNSAPDKSGLPSDRFSAERTGGSVSTLTIQRTQQEDSAVYLCASSIPWLAGSNVLTFGAGSRLTVL.

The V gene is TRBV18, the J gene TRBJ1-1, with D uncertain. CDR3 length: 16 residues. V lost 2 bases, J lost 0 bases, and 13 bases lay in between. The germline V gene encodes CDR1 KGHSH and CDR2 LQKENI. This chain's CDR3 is CASSPSTGRVNTEAFF. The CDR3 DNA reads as TGTGCCAGCTCACCAAGTACGGGGAGGGTGAACACTGAAGCTTTCTTT.